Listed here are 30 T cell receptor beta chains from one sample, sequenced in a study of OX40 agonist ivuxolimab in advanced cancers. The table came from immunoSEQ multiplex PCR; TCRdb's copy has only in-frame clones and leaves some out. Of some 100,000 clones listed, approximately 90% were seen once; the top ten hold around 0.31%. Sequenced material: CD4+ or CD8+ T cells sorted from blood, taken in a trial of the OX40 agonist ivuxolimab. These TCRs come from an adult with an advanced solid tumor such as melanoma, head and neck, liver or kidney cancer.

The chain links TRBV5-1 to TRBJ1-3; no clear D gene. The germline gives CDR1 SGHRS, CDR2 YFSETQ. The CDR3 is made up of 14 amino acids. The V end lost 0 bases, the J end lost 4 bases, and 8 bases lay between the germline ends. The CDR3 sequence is CASSLGSEGNTIYF. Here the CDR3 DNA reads TGCGCCAGCAGCTTGGGCTCAGAGGGAAACACCATATATTTT.

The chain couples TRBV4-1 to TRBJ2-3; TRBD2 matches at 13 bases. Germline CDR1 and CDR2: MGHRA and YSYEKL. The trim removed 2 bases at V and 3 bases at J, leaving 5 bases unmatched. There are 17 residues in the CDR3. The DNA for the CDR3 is TGCGCCAGCAGCCAACTCCGGACTAGCGGGAGAACAGATACGCAGTATTTT. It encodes CASSQLRTSGRTDTQYF.

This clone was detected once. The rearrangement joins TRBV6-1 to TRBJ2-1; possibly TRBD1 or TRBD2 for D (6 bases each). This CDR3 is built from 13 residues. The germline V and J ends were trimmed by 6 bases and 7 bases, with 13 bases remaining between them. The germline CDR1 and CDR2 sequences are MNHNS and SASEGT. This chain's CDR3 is CASRVTGRNEQFF. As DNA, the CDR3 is TGTGCCAGCAGGGTCACAGGGAGGAATGAGCAGTTCTTC.

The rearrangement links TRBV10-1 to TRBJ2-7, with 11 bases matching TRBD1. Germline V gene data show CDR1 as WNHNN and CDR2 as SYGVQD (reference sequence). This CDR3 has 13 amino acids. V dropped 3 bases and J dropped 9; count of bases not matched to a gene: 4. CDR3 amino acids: CASSDGTGGLQYF. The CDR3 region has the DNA TGCGCCAGCAGTGACGGGACAGGGGGTCTGCAGTACTTC.

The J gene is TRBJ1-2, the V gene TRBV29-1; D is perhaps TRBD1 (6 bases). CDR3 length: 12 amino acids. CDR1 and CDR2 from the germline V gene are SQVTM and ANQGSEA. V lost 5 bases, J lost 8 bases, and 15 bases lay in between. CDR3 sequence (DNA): TGCAGCGTTTCCCCCGGGACAATCGGCTACACCTTC. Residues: CSVSPGTIGYTF.

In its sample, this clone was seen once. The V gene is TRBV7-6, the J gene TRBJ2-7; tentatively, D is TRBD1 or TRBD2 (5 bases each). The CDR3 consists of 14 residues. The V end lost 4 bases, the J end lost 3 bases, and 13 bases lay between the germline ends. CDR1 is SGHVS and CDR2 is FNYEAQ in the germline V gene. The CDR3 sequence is CASSSRDGDYEQYF. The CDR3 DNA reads TGTGCCAGCAGCTCCCGGGACGGGGACTACGAGCAGTACTTC.

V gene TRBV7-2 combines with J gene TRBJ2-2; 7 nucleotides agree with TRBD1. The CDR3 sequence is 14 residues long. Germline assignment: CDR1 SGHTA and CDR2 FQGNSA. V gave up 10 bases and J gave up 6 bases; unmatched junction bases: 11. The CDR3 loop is CATTGQGDSGELFF. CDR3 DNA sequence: TGTGCCACTACGGGGCAGGGGGATTCCGGGGAGCTGTTTTTT.

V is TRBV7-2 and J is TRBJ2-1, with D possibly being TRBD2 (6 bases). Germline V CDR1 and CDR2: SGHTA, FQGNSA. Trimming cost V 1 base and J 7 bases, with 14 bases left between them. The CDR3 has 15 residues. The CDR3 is CASSLVGRTTNEQFF. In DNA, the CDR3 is TGTGCCAGCAGCTTAGTGGGGAGGACTACAAATGAGCAGTTCTTC.

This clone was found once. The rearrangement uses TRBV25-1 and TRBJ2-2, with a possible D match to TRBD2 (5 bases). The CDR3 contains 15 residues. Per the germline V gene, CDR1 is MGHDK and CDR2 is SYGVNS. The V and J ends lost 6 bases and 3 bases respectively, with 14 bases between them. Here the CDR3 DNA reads TGTGCCAGCAGCGCCAGAGGGAAGGACACCGGGGAGCTGTTTTTT. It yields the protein CASSARGKDTGELFF.

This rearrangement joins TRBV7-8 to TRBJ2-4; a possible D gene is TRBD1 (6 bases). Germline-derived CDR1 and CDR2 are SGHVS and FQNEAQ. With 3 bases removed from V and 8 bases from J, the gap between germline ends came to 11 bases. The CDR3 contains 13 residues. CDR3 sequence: CASSLRGFDIQYF. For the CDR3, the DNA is TGTGCCAGCAGCTTGAGGGGGTTTGACATTCAGTACTTC.

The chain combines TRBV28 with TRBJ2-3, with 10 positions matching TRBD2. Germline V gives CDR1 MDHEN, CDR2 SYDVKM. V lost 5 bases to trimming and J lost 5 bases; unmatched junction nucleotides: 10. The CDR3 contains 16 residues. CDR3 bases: TGTGCCAGCAGTGCCCCCGGGACTAGCGCTGGAGATACGCAGTATTTT. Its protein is CASSAPGTSAGDTQYF.

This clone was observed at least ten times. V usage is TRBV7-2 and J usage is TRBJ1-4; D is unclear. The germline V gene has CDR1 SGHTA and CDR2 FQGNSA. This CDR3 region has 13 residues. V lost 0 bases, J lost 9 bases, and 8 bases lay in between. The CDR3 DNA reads TGTGCCAGCAGCTTAGCAGGCACACAAAAACTGTTTTTT. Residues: CASSLAGTQKLFF.

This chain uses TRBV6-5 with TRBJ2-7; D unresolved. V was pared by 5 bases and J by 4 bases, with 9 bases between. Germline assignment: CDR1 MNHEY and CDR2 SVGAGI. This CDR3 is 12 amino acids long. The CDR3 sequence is CASSRTQYEQYF. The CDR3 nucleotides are TGTGCCAGCAGTCGCACACAATACGAGCAGTACTTC.

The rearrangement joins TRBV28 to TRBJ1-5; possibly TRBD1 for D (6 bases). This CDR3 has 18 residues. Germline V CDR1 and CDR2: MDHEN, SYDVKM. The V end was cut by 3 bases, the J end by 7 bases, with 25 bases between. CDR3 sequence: CASSLRYRMRQERQPQHF. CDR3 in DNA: TGTGCCAGCAGTTTGAGGTACCGGATGAGACAGGAGCGACAGCCCCAGCATTTT.

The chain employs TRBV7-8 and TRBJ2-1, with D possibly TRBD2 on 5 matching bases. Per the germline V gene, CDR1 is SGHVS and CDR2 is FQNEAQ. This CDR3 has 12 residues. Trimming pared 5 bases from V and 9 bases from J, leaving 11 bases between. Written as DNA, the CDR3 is TGTGCCAGCAGCCCTTTGACTACTGAGCAGTTCTTC. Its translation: CASSPLTTEQFF.

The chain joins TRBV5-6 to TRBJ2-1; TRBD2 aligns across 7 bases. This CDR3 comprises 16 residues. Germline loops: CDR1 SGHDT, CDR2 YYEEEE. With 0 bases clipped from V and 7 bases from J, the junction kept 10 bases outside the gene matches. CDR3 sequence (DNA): TGTGCCAGCAGCTTGGCGCCTAGCGGCCCTAGGAATGAGCAGTTCTTC. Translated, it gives CASSLAPSGPRNEQFF.

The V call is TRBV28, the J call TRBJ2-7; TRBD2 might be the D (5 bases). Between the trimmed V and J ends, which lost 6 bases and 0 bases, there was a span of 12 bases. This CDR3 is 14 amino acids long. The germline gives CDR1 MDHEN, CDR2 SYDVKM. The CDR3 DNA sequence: TGTGCCAGCAGGCCGACGGGAAGCTCCTACGAGCAGTACTTC. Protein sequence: CASRPTGSSYEQYF.

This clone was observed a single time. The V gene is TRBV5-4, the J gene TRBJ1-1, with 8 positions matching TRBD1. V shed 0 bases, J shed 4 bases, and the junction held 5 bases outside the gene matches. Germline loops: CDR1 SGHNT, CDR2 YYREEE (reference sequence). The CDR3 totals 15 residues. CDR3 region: CASSLARGLSTEAFF. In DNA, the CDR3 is TGTGCCAGCAGCTTGGCCAGGGGGCTCAGCACTGAAGCTTTCTTT.

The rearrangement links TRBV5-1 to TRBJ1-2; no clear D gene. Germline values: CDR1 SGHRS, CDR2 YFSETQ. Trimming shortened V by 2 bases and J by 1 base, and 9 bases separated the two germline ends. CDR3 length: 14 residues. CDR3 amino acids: CASSLSGLNYGYTF. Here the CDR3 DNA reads TGCGCCAGCAGCTTATCCGGGCTTAACTATGGCTACACCTTC.

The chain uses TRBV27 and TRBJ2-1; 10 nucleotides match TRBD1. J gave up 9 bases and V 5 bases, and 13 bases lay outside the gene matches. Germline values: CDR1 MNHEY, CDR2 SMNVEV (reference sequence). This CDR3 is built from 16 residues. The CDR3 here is CASSARGTGAFGEQFF. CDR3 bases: TGTGCCAGCAGTGCCAGGGGGACAGGGGCTTTTGGTGAGCAGTTCTTC.

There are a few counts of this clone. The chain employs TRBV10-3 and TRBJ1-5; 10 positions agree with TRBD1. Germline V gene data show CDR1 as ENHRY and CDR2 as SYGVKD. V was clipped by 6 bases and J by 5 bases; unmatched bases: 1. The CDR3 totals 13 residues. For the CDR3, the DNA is TGTGCCATCAGCGGGACAGGGGATCAGCCCCAGCATTTT. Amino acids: CAISGTGDQPQHF.

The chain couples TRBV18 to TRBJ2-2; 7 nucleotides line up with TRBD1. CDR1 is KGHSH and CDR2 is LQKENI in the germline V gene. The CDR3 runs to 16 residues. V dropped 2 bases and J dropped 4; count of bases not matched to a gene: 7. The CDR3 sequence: CASSPVIGGATGELFF. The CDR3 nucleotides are TGTGCCAGCTCACCAGTTATAGGGGGCGCCACCGGGGAGCTGTTTTTT.

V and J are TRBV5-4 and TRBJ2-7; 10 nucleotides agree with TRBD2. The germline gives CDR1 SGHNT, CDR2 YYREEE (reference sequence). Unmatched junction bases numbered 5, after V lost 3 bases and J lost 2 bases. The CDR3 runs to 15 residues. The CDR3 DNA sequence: TGTGCCAGCAGCTCTAGCGGGAGTAGGGCCTACGAGCAGTACTTC. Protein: CASSSSGSRAYEQYF.

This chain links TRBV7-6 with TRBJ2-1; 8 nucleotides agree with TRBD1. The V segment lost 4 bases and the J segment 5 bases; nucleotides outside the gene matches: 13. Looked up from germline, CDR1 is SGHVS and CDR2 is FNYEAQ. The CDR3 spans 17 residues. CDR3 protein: CASSSGQGVMGDNEQFF. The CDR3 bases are TGTGCCAGCAGCTCCGGACAGGGCGTGATGGGCGACAATGAGCAGTTCTTC.

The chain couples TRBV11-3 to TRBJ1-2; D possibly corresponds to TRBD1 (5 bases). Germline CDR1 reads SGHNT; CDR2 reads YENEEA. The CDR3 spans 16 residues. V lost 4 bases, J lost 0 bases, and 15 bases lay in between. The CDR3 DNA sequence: TGTGCCAGCAGCTCCGCCTCGGACAAGACTAACTATGGCTACACCTTC. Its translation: CASSSASDKTNYGYTF.

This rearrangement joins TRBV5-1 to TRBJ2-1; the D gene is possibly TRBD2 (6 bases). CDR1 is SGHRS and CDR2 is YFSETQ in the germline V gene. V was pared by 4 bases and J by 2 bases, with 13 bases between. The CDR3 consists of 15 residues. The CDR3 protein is CASSGLAHTYNEQFF. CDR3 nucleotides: TGCGCCAGCAGCGGCCTAGCGCACACCTACAATGAGCAGTTCTTC.

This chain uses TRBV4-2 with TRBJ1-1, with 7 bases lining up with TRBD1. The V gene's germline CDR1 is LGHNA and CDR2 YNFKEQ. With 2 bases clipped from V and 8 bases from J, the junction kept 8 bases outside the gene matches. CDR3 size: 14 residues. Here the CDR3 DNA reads TGTGCCAGCAGCCAACAAACCGGGACAGCAGAAGCTTTCTTT. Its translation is CASSQQTGTAEAFF.

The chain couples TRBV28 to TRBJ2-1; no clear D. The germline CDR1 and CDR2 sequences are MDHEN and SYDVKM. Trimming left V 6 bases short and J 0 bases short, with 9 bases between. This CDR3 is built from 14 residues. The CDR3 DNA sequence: TGTGCCAGCAGGGATCTTCCCTCCTACAATGAGCAGTTCTTC. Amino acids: CASRDLPSYNEQFF.

The CDR3 is CASSSAGTGSWSEAFF. The CDR3 DNA follows: TGTGCCAGCAGTTCCGCCGGGACAGGTAGTTGGTCTGAAGCTTTCTTT. The V gene is TRBV28, the J gene TRBJ1-1, with TRBD1 matching over 8 bases. This CDR3 has 16 amino acids. V lost 4 bases and J lost 6; bases outside the gene matches: 13. The germline V gene has CDR1 MDHEN and CDR2 SYDVKM.

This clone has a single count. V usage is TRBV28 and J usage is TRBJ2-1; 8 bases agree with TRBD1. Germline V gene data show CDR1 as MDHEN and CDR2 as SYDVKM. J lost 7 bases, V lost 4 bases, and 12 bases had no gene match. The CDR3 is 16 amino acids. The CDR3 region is CASSSPGTGSANEQFF. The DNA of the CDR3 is TGTGCCAGCAGTTCACCCGGGACAGGCTCTGCTAATGAGCAGTTCTTC.